These 10 T cell receptor beta chains originate from one sample sequenced in a study of cytomegalovirus exposure and HLA in healthy donors. Primers: 60 Vbeta forward and 13 Jbeta reverse. The protocol was immunoSEQ multiplex PCR, while the TCRdb copy is restricted to in-frame clones and leaves out a portion. The table lists over 90,000 clones, about 74% of them singletons. The sample comprised PBMCs. The receptors originated from a woman between 45 and 65 years old in good health and CMV-seropositive.

This clone has only a few counts. This chain links TRBV5-1 with TRBJ1-2; D ambiguous. The CDR3 loop spans 14 amino acids. The germline gives CDR1 SGHRS, CDR2 YFSETQ. Between the trimmed V and J ends, which lost 4 bases and 2 bases, there was a span of 12 bases. CDR3 bases: TGCGCCAGCAGCAAAGACCCCGGGAACTATGGCTACACCTTC. Translation: CASSKDPGNYGYTF. Full variable domain (outside the CDR3, taken from reference TRBV5-1 and TRBJ1-2): KAGVTQTPRYLIKTRGQQVTLSCSPISGHRSVSWYQQTPGQGLQFLFEYFSETQRNKGNFPGRFSGRQFSNSRSEMNVSTLELGDSALYLCASSKDPGNYGYTFGSGTRLTVV.

The chain links TRBV15 to TRBJ2-7; no definite D call. The CDR3 length is 13 residues. Germline CDR1 is LNHNV and CDR2 is YYDKDF (reference sequence). Trimming took 0 bases from V and 4 from J, leaving 7 bases between them. The CDR3 sequence is CATSRDGRYEQYF. The CDR3 nucleotides are TGTGCCACCAGCAGAGATGGCCGTTACGAGCAGTACTTC.

The chain is built from TRBV5-6 and TRBJ2-7; TRBD2 matches 14 bases. V dropped 2 bases and J dropped 2; count of bases not matched to a gene: 12. Germline V CDR1 and CDR2: SGHDT, YYEEEE. CDR3 length: 19 amino acids. The CDR3 spells CASSFRGLAGDGGPYEQYF. DNA for the CDR3: TGTGCCAGCAGCTTTCGGGGACTAGCGGGAGACGGTGGGCCCTACGAGCAGTACTTC.

The chain uses TRBV7-9 and TRBJ1-5, with D unclear. The V and J ends lost 5 bases and 3 bases respectively, with 8 bases between them. This CDR3 region has 13 residues. Per germline, CDR1 SEHNR and CDR2 FQNEAQ (reference sequence). The chain's CDR3 is CASSLDFNQPQHF. CDR3 sequence (DNA): TGTGCCAGCAGCCTTGACTTCAATCAGCCCCAGCATTTT.

This clone was counted only a few times. CDR3: CATGRESSYEQYF. In DNA form, the CDR3 reads TGTGCCACCGGGCGGGAGTCCTCCTACGAGCAGTACTTC. The chain joins TRBV10-3 to TRBJ2-7, with 7 bases aligning to TRBD2. Germline V gene sequence: CDR1 ENHRY, CDR2 SYGVKD. Germline trimming cut 10 bases from V and 0 bases from J; bases unmatched to any gene: 6. This CDR3 is 13 amino acids long.

The CDR3 region is CASSQSLGTGPYEQYF. The CDR3 nucleotides are TGCGCCAGCAGTCAATCCTTGGGGACAGGGCCCTACGAGCAGTACTTC. The chain links TRBV23-1 to TRBJ2-7; TRBD1 agrees at 9 bases. TRBV23-1 is an ORF, and what it does is uncertain. The CDR3 extends over 16 amino acids. V lost 0 bases, J lost 2 bases, and 5 bases stayed unmatched.

Only a few counts were recorded for this clone. The chain uses TRBV5-1 and TRBJ1-2; tentative D call: TRBD1 (5 bases). Trimming removed 6 bases at V and 2 bases at J, with 17 bases between. CDR1 SGHRS and CDR2 YFSETQ come from the germline V gene. This CDR3 contains 15 residues. CDR3 DNA: TGCGCCAGCACCGAGAGTTCTGGGGCGAACTATGGCTACACCTTC. Encoded protein: CASTESSGANYGYTF.

V and J are TRBV10-3 and TRBJ1-3, with D tentatively TRBD1 (6 bases). Germline CDR1 ENHRY, CDR2 SYGVKD. The V gene lost 4 bases and the J gene lost 1 base, with 8 bases spanning the gap. This CDR3 has 14 residues. CDR3 sequence: CAISGGPSGNTIYF. As DNA, the CDR3 is TGTGCCATCAGTGGGGGGCCATCTGGAAACACCATATATTTT.

V is TRBV9 and J is TRBJ2-1; 10 bases match TRBD2. The germline CDR1 and CDR2 sequences are SGDLS and YYNGEE. V shed 0 bases and J 9 bases; nucleotides not matched to a gene: 9. The CDR3 loop spans 16 amino acids. CDR3 in DNA: TGTGCCAGCAGCGTAGAGCTAGCGGGAGTAGGTGGTGAGCAGTTCTTC. This codes for CASSVELAGVGGEQFF.

J is TRBJ2-6 and V is TRBV11-2, with TRBD2 identical over 7 bases. This CDR3 region has 16 residues. The V and J ends lost 7 bases and 0 bases, in that order; junction bases with no gene match: 6. CDR1 is SGHAT, CDR2 FQNNGV, per germline. The CDR3 spells CASTPAGPSGANVLTF. CDR3 nucleotides: TGTGCCAGCACCCCAGCGGGGCCCTCTGGGGCCAACGTCCTGACTTTC. The entire variable domain, with the rest obtained from reference TRBV11-2 and TRBJ2-6, is as follows: EAGVAQSPRYKIIEKRQSVAFWCNPISGHATLYWYQQILGQGPKLLIQFQNNGVVDDSQLPKDRFSAERLKGVDSTLKIQPAKLEDSAVYLCASTPAGPSGANVLTFGAGSRLTVL.